Listed below are T cell receptor beta chains from one sample, sequenced in a study of T cell responses to AZD1222 COVID-19 vaccine. The protocol was immunoSEQ multiplex PCR, while the TCRdb copy is restricted to in-frame clones and leaves out a portion. Among approximately 150,000 clones listed, roughly nine tenths were seen once. Sequencing was performed on peripheral blood, taken 28 days after the second AZD1222 dose. These receptors originate from an adult who received the AZD1222 COVID-19 vaccine. The CDR3 runs from the conserved cysteine through the conserved F or W. D genes are given only for firm matches.

d_call,v_call,j_call,cdr3_aa,cdr3_nt
NA,TRBV18,TRBJ2-4,CASSYEDIQYF,TGTGCCAGCTCATACGAGGACATTCAGTACTTC
NA,TRBV11-3,TRBJ1-1,CASSLERNTEAFF,TGTGCCAGCAGCTTAGAAAGGAACACTGAAGCTTTCTTT
NA,TRBV6-1,TRBJ1-2,CASSEAGQFRGYTF,TGTGCCAGCAGTGAAGCCGGACAGTTCAGGGGCTACACCTTC
NA,TRBV28,TRBJ1-2,CASSHSVTPGYGYTF,TGTGCCAGCAGTCACTCCGTAACTCCAGGGTATGGCTACACCTTC
TRBD1,TRBV10-3,TRBJ2-1,CAIKGQGKSSYNEQFF,TGTGCCATCAAAGGACAGGGGAAAAGCTCCTACAATGAGCAGTTCTTC
TRBD1,TRBV11-3,TRBJ2-5,CASSAGQGAKETQYF,TGTGCCAGCAGCGCCGGACAGGGGGCGAAGGAGACCCAGTACTTC
NA,TRBV27,TRBJ1-2,CASRARYGYTF,TGTGCCAGCAGGGCCCGATATGGCTACACCTTC
NA,TRBV19,TRBJ2-1,CASNGESYNEQFF,TGTGCCAGTAATGGGGAGAGCTACAATGAGCAGTTCTTC
NA,TRBV5-6,TRBJ1-2,CASSFNSNYGYTF,TGTGCCAGCAGCTTCAATAGTAACTATGGCTACACCTTC
NA,TRBV19,TRBJ2-3,CASSTEQGDTQYF,TGTGCCAGTAGTACCGAACAGGGAGACACGCAGTATTTT
NA,TRBV5-1,TRBJ2-1,CASYYRDNNEQFF,TGCGCCAGCTACTATCGGGACAACAATGAGCAGTTCTTC